One and the same sample provided the 25 T cell receptor beta chains below, sequenced in a study of cytomegalovirus exposure and HLA in healthy donors. PCR employed 60 Vbeta and 13 Jbeta primers. Measured with immunoSEQ multiplex PCR; TCRdb has only the in-frame clones, and not every one. The repertoire holds under 150,000 clones, with roughly 65% as singletons. Sequencing was carried out using PBMCs. The source of these receptors is a man aged 35-49 years in good health and CMV-seropositive.

This clone was recorded a few times. This chain joins TRBV10-1 and TRBJ2-7; tentative D call: TRBD1 (6 bases). V lost 2 bases and J 3 bases, leaving 14 bases between the germline ends. CDR3 length equals 15 residues. Germline V gene sequence: CDR1 WNHNN, CDR2 SYGVQD (reference sequence). As DNA, the CDR3 is TGCGCCAGCAGTGAGACAGGGATCGGGCGCTACGAGCAGTACTTC. Translated: CASSETGIGRYEQYF.

This clone was seen a handful of times. The chain carries TRBV6-5 and TRBJ1-5, with D uncertain. CDR1 MNHEY and CDR2 SVGAGI come from the germline V gene. The germline V and J ends were trimmed by 2 bases and 7 bases, with 9 bases remaining between them. The CDR3 length is 13 residues. CDR3 sequence: CASSYEAWQPQHF. The CDR3 DNA reads as TGTGCCAGCAGTTACGAGGCGTGGCAGCCCCAGCATTTT.

The chain uses TRBV4-1 and TRBJ2-3; D gene unclear. Germline assignment: CDR1 MGHRA and CDR2 YSYEKL. Trimming removed 2 bases at V and 1 base at J, with 4 bases between. The CDR3 is 13 amino acids. The CDR3 DNA follows: TGCGCCAGCAGCCAAATAGGCACAGATACGCAGTATTTT. Translated, it gives CASSQIGTDTQYF.

This clone was counted only a few times. CDR3 region: CASRQGASNQPQHF. In DNA form, the CDR3 reads TGTGCCAGTAGACAGGGGGCTAGCAATCAGCCCCAGCATTTT. The chain employs TRBV27 and TRBJ1-5, with TRBD1 matching over 10 bases. There are 14 residues in the CDR3. Germline V gene lookup returns CDR1 MNHEY and CDR2 SMNVEV (reference sequence). V was clipped by 9 bases and J by 0 bases; unmatched bases: 2.

In its sample, this clone was seen a few times. The chain combines TRBV7-4 with TRBJ2-7; possible D gene TRBD2, 6 bases. CDR3 length: 18 residues. V gave up 2 bases and J gave up 5 bases, with 25 bases separating them. From germline, CDR1 is SGHVT and CDR2 SQSDAQ. The CDR3: CASSLFRVAGGIKDEQYF. The DNA of the CDR3 is TGTGCCAGCAGCTTATTCAGGGTGGCCGGAGGGATTAAGGACGAGCAGTACTTC. Using reference TRBV7-4 and TRBJ2-7 for the parts outside the CDR3, the full variable domain is GAGVSQSPRYKVAKRGRDVALRCDSISGHVTLYWYRQTLGQGSEVLTYSQSDAQRDKSGRPSGRFSAERPERSVSTLKIQRTEQGDSAVYLCASSLFRVAGGIKDEQYFGPGTRLTVT.

This chain joins TRBV19 and TRBJ1-3, with D maybe TRBD1 (6 bases). Germline V lookup: CDR1 LNHDA, CDR2 SQIVND (reference sequence). The germline V and J ends were trimmed by 2 bases and 5 bases, with 13 bases remaining between them. The CDR3 sequence is 15 residues long. CDR3 sequence (DNA): TGTGCCAGTAGTATAATCGGCAGGGGCAGAAACACCATATATTTT. Translating gives CASSIIGRGRNTIYF.

The rearrangement joins TRBV29-1 to TRBJ1-1; 7 bases are a match to TRBD1. The CDR3 runs to 13 residues. The J segment lost 0 bases and the V segment lost 6 bases, leaving 4 bases of the junction unmatched. CDR1 is SQVTM and CDR2 is ANQGSEA in the germline V gene. CDR3 sequence: CSVHDRVNTEAFF. The CDR3 DNA is TGCAGCGTCCACGACAGGGTGAACACTGAAGCTTTCTTT.

The CDR3 DNA sequence: TGTGCCAGCAGCTTAGCTGGGACAGGCAACACTGAAGCTTTCTTT. Protein: CASSLAGTGNTEAFF. V is TRBV7-2 and J is TRBJ1-1; the match to TRBD1 covers 8 bases. The V segment lost 0 bases and the J segment 2 bases; nucleotides outside the gene matches: 2. Germline V gene lookup returns CDR1 SGHTA and CDR2 FQGNSA. CDR3 size: 15 residues.

The genes are TRBV27 and TRBJ1-2; 8 nucleotides agree with TRBD1. The CDR3 sequence is 14 residues long. With 2 bases clipped from V and 10 bases from J, the junction kept 9 bases outside the gene matches. Germline V gives CDR1 MNHEY, CDR2 SMNVEV (reference sequence). CDR3 DNA sequence: TGTGCCAGCAGTTTAGGGACAGGCGCGTTGGCCTACACCTTC. This encodes CASSLGTGALAYTF.

The chain has TRBV5-1 and TRBJ1-1; 7 bases agree with TRBD1. V was pared by 4 bases and J by 3 bases, with 9 bases of the junction left unmatched. CDR1 SGHRS and CDR2 YFSETQ come from the germline V gene. The CDR3 is 15 residues long. CDR3 in amino acids: CASSAGQIMDTEAFF. In DNA, the CDR3 is TGCGCCAGCAGCGCGGGACAGATCATGGACACTGAAGCTTTCTTT.

Concerning this clone: One end of the junction fails to match germline, which may point to a read error. The chain carries TRBV19 and TRBJ1-1, with D perhaps TRBD1 (5 bases). CDR1 LNHDA and CDR2 SQIVND come from the germline V gene (reference sequence). The CDR3 extends over 13 amino acids. In nucleotides, the CDR3 is TGCGCCCTCAGGCTACCGGGGGGCACTGAAGCTTTCTTT. Its protein product is CALRLPGGTEAFF.

V is TRBV2 and J is TRBJ2-7; D is possibly TRBD2 (6 bases). Germline CDR1 reads SNHLY; CDR2 reads FYNNEI. There are 16 residues in the CDR3. The ends were cut back, 0 bases at V and 0 bases at J, with 12 bases in the middle. Written as DNA, the CDR3 is TGTGCCAGCAGTGAAGCGTTGCGGGGTAACTCCTACGAGCAGTACTTC. Protein sequence: CASSEALRGNSYEQYF.

The chain combines TRBV7-9 with TRBJ2-7; D remains unclear. The CDR3 is 12 residues long. The germline V gene has CDR1 SEHNR and CDR2 FQNEAQ (reference sequence). V lost 3 bases and J lost 4, with 7 bases in between. This chain's CDR3 is CASSFRSYEQYF. As DNA, the CDR3 is TGTGCCAGCAGCTTCCGTAGTTACGAGCAGTACTTC.

As to this clone: Other DNA sequences in this sample translate to the same CDR3. The gene calls are TRBV25-1 and TRBJ2-2, with 8 positions matching TRBD1. Losses at the gene ends were 3 bases for V and 4 bases for J; bases not matched to a gene: 7. Per the germline V gene, CDR1 is MGHDK and CDR2 is SYGVNS. This CDR3 spans 16 amino acids. CDR3: CASSEVGTGVTGELFF. The CDR3 DNA follows: TGTGCCAGCAGTGAGGTCGGGACAGGAGTCACCGGGGAGCTGTTTTTT. Based on the CDR3 plus reference TRBV25-1 and TRBJ2-2, the full variable domain is EADIYQTPRYLVIGTGKKITLECSQTMGHDKMYWYQQDPGMELHLIHYSYGVNSTEKGDLSSESTVSRIRTEHFPLTLESARPSHTSQYLCASSEVGTGVTGELFFGEGSRLTVL.

This sequence joins TRBV5-1 and TRBJ2-1; 12 nucleotides match TRBD1. The CDR3 consists of 14 residues. CDR1 SGHRS and CDR2 YFSETQ come from the germline V gene. The V segment lost 4 bases and the J segment 9 bases; nucleotides outside the gene matches: 5. CDR3 sequence (DNA): TGCGCCAGCAGCCCCGGGACAGGGGGCGGTGAGCAGTTCTTC. This codes for CASSPGTGGGEQFF.

The chain joins TRBV5-6 to TRBJ2-3, with a possible D match to TRBD1 (5 bases). The CDR3 has 14 residues. Per germline, CDR1 SGHDT and CDR2 YYEEEE. The V gene lost 4 bases and the J gene lost 7 bases, with 16 bases spanning the gap. The CDR3 nucleotides are TGTGCCAGCAGCGACTCAGGGAATTGGAATACGCAGTATTTT. It is translated as CASSDSGNWNTQYF.

The chain employs TRBV11-2 and TRBJ2-7; D call uncertain. The CDR3 loop spans 13 amino acids. Between the trimmed V and J ends, which lost 2 bases and 6 bases, there was a span of 11 bases. The germline gives CDR1 SGHAT, CDR2 FQNNGV. The chain's CDR3 is CASSLSQSREQYF. As DNA, the CDR3 is TGTGCCAGCAGCTTATCACAGAGTCGCGAGCAGTACTTC. The whole variable domain, remainder taken from reference TRBV11-2 and TRBJ2-7, is EAGVAQSPRYKIIEKRQSVAFWCNPISGHATLYWYQQILGQGPKLLIQFQNNGVVDDSQLPKDRFSAERLKGVDSTLKIQPAKLEDSAVYLCASSLSQSREQYFGPGTRLTVT.

This clone is a singleton in its sample. CDR3 bases: TGCGCCAGCAGCCCAGAGGAGGGTATCTCCTACAATGAGCAGTTCTTC. Protein product: CASSPEEGISYNEQFF. V and J are TRBV4-3 and TRBJ2-1; tentative D call: TRBD2 (6 bases). Germline loops: CDR1 LGHNA, CDR2 YSLEER. The CDR3 consists of 16 residues. V gave up 4 bases and J gave up 0 bases, with 13 bases separating them.

The V and J genes are TRBV28 and TRBJ1-4; D is perhaps TRBD1 (6 bases). Germline V gene lookup returns CDR1 MDHEN and CDR2 SYDVKM. V was cut by 2 bases and J by 3 bases, with 13 bases left in between. CDR3 length: 16 residues. CDR3 DNA sequence: TGTGCCAGCAGTTTAGGAGGGGGGGCGGCTAATGAAAAACTGTTTTTT. This encodes CASSLGGGAANEKLFF.

The J gene is TRBJ2-3, the V gene TRBV29-1; 10 positions match TRBD2. CDR3 length: 12 residues. V was clipped by 7 bases and J by 7 bases; unmatched bases: 5. Germline V gene data show CDR1 as SQVTM and CDR2 as ANQGSEA. CDR3 loop: CSGASGSNTQYF. As DNA, the CDR3 is TGCAGCGGGGCTAGCGGGAGTAATACGCAGTATTTT.

This rearrangement joins TRBV10-3 to TRBJ2-7; D is perhaps TRBD1 (6 bases). Trimming shortened V by 5 bases and J by 3 bases, and 17 bases separated the two germline ends. Per the germline V gene, CDR1 is ENHRY and CDR2 is SYGVKD. This CDR3 region has 15 residues. The CDR3 region has the DNA TGTGCCATCAGTTCCCTTGGTCAGGGGATCTACGAGCAGTACTTC. Amino acids: CAISSLGQGIYEQYF.

The genes are TRBV19 and TRBJ2-1; TRBD2 agrees at 10 bases. J lost 6 bases, V lost 5 bases, and 7 bases had no gene match. The V gene's germline CDR1 is LNHDA and CDR2 SQIVND (reference sequence). The CDR3 length is 15 residues. The CDR3 nucleotides are TGTGCCAGTAGTGATTATCGGACTAGCGGCAATGAGCAGTTCTTC. Encoded protein: CASSDYRTSGNEQFF.

The V and J genes are TRBV6-5 and TRBJ1-2; 7 bases fit TRBD1. V lost 6 bases to trimming and J lost 4 bases; unmatched junction nucleotides: 5. CDR1 is MNHEY and CDR2 is SVGAGI in the germline V gene. This CDR3 is built from 13 residues. CDR3 DNA sequence: TGTGCCAGCAGGCTCCCAGGGGGCTATGGCTACACCTTC. Protein sequence: CASRLPGGYGYTF.

The chain carries TRBV2 and TRBJ2-7; D might be TRBD2 (6 bases). There are 12 residues in the CDR3. Germline V gene sequence: CDR1 SNHLY, CDR2 FYNNEI. V dropped 7 bases and J dropped 5 bases, with 12 bases sitting between them. The CDR3, as DNA: TGTGCCAGCAAGGACTATTCTCACGAGCAGTACTTC. Its translation is CASKDYSHEQYF.

The chain is built from TRBV7-2 and TRBJ1-1; 7 nucleotides line up with TRBD1. Germline values: CDR1 SGHTA, CDR2 FQGNSA. CDR3 length equals 15 residues. The J segment lost 1 base and the V segment lost 5 bases, leaving 7 bases of the junction unmatched. The CDR3 reads CASSAGQGGNTEAFF. Written as DNA, the CDR3 is TGTGCCAGCAGCGCAGGCCAGGGGGGGAACACTGAAGCTTTCTTT.